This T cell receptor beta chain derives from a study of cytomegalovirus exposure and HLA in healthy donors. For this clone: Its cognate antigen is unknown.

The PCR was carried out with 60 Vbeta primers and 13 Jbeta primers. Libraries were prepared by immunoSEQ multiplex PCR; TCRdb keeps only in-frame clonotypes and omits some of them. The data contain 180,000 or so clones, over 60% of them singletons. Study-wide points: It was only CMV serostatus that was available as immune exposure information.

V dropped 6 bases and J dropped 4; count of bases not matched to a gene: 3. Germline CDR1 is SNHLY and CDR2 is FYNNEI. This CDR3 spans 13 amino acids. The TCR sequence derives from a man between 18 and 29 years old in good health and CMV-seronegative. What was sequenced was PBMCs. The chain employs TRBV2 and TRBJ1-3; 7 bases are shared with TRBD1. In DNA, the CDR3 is TGTGCCAGCAGGACAGGGCGGGGAAACACCATATATTTT. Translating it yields CASRTGRGNTIYF.